The clone carrying this T cell receptor (beta chain) occurred once. The data originate from a study of blood T cell repertoires in COVID-19. The table came from immunoSEQ multiplex PCR; TCRdb's copy has only in-frame clones and leaves some out. The table includes about 130,000 clones, 81% detected once. This CDR3 contains 13 residues. Per germline, CDR1 MRHNA and CDR2 SNTAGT. The trim removed 5 bases at V and 6 bases at J, leaving 1 base unmatched. The origin of this receptor is a man aged 25 to 40 with COVID-19, enrolled during active disease. Sequencing was performed on peripheral blood. The gene calls are TRBV6-4 and TRBJ2-1, with 10 bases that match TRBD2. CDR3 protein: CASSSGGANEQFF. As DNA, the CDR3 is TGTGCCAGCAGTAGCGGGGGGGCCAATGAGCAGTTCTTC.